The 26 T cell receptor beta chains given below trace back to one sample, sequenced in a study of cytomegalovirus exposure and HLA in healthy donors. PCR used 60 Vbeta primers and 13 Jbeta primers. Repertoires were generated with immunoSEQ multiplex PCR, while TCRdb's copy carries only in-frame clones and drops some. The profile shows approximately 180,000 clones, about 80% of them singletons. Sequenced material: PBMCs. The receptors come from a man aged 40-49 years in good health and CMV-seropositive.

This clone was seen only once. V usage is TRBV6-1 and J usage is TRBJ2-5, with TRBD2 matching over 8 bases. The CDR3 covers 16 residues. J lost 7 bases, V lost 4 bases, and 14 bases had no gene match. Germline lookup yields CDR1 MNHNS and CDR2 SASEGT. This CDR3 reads CASSGGIGLAAGTQYF. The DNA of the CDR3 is TGTGCCAGCAGTGGGGGGATCGGACTAGCCGCCGGGACCCAGTACTTC.

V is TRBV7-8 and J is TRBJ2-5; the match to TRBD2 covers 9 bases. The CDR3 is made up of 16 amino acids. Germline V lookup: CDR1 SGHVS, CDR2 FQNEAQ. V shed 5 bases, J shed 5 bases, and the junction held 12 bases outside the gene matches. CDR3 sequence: CASSKGPGLAAETQYF. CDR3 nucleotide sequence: TGTGCCAGCAGCAAAGGGCCGGGACTAGCTGCGGAGACCCAGTACTTC. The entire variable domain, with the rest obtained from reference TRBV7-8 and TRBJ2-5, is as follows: GAGVSQSPRYKVAKRGQDVALRCDPISGHVSLFWYQQALGQGPEFLTYFQNEAQLDKSGLPSDRFFAERPEGSVSTLKIQRTQQEDSAVYLCASSKGPGLAAETQYFGPGTRLLVL.

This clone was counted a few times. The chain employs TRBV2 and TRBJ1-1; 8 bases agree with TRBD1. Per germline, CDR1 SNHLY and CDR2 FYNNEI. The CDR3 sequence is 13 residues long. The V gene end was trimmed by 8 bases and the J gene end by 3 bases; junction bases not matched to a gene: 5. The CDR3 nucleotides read TGTGCCAGCTTGGACAGGGTTCACACTGAAGCTTTCTTT. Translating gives CASLDRVHTEAFF. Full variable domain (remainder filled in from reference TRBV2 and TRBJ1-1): EPEVTQTPSHQVTQMGQEVILRCVPISNHLYFYWYRQILGQKVEFLVSFYNNEISEKSEIFDDQFSVERPDGSNFTLKIRSTKLEDSAMYFCASLDRVHTEAFFGQGTRLTVV.

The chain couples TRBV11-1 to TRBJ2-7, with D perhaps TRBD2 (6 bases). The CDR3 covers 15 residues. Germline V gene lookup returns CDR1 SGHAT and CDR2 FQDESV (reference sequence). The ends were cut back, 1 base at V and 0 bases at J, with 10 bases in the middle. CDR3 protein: CASSLVAGNSYEQYF. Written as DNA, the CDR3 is TGTGCCAGCAGCTTAGTGGCGGGGAACTCCTACGAGCAGTACTTC. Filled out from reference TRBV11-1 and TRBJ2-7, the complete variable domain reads EAEVAQSPRYKITEKSQAVAFWCDPISGHATLYWYRQILGQGPELLVQFQDESVVDDSQLPKDRFSAERLKGVDSTLKIQPAELGDSAMYLCASSLVAGNSYEQYFGPGTRLTVT.

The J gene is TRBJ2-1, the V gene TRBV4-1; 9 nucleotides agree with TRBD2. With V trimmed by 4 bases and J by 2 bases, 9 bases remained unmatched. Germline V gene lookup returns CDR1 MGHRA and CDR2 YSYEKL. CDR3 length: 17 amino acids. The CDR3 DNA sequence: TGCGCCAGCAGCCGAACGACGTCTAGCGGGACCTACAATGAGCAGTTCTTC. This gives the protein CASSRTTSSGTYNEQFF.

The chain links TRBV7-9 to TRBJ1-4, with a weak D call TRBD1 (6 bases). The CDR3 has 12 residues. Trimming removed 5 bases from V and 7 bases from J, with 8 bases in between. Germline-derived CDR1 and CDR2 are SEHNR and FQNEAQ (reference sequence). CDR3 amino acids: CASSRGGEKLFF. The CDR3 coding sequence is TGTGCCAGCAGCAGAGGGGGTGAAAAACTGTTTTTT. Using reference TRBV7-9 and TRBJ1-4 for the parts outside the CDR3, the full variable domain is DTGVSQNPRHKITKRGQNVTFRCDPISEHNRLYWYRQTLGQGPEFLTYFQNEAQLEKSRLLSDRFSAERPKGSFSTLEIQRTEQGDSAMYLCASSRGGEKLFFGSGTQLSVL.

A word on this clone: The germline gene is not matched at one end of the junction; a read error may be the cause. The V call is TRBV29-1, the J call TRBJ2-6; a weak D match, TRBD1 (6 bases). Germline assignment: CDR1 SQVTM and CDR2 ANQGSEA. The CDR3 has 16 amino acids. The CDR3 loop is CSVIPGTPSGANGLTF. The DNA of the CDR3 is TGCAGCGTGATTCCCGGGACACCCTCTGGGGCCAACGGCCTGACTTTC.

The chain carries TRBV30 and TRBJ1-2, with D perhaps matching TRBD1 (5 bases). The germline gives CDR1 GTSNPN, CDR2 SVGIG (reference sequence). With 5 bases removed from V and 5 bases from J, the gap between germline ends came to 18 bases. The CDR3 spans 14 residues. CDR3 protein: CAWGTWRKGYGYTF. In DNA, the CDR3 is TGTGCCTGGGGGACTTGGAGAAAGGGGTATGGCTACACCTTC.

CDR3: CASSSLRAVVNTEAFF. The CDR3 DNA follows: TGTGCCAGCAGTTCCCTGAGGGCTGTGGTGAACACTGAAGCTTTCTTT. V usage is TRBV28 and J usage is TRBJ1-1, with D hard to call. V was cut by 4 bases and J by 0 bases, with 15 bases left in between. CDR3 length: 16 residues. Per the germline V gene, CDR1 is MDHEN and CDR2 is SYDVKM. Variable domain in full (rest from reference TRBV28 and TRBJ1-1): DVKVTQSSRYLVKRTGEKVFLECVQDMDHENMFWYRQDPGLGLRLIYFSYDVKMKEKGDIPEGYSVSREKKERFSLILESASTNQTSMYLCASSSLRAVVNTEAFFGQGTRLTVV.

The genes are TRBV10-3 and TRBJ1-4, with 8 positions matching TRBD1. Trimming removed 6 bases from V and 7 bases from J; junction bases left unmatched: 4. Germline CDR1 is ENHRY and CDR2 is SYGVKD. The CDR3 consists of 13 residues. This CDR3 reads CAIRGQDTEKLFF. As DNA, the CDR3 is TGTGCCATCAGGGGACAGGATACTGAAAAACTGTTTTTT.

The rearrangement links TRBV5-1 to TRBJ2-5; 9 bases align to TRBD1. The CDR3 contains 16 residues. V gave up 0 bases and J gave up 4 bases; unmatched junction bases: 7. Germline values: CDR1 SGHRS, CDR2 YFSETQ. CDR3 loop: CASSLGGQGGRETQYF. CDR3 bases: TGCGCCAGCAGCTTGGGGGGACAGGGCGGCCGAGAGACCCAGTACTTC. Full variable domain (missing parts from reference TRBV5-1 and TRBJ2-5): KAGVTQTPRYLIKTRGQQVTLSCSPISGHRSVSWYQQTPGQGLQFLFEYFSETQRNKGNFPGRFSGRQFSNSRSEMNVSTLELGDSALYLCASSLGGQGGRETQYFGPGTRLLVL.

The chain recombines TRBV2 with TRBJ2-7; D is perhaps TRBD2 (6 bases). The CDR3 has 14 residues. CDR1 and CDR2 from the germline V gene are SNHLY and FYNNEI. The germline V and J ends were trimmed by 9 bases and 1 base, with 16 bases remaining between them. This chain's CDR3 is CASRTGTESYEQYF. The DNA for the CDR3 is TGTGCCAGTAGAACCGGGACTGAATCCTACGAGCAGTACTTC.

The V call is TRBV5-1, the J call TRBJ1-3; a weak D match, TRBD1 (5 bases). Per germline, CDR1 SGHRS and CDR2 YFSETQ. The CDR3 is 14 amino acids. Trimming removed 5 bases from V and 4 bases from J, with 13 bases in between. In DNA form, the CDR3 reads TGCGCCAGCAGACTGGACAACCTGGGAAACACCATATATTTT. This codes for CASRLDNLGNTIYF. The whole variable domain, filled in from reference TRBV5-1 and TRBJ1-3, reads KAGVTQTPRYLIKTRGQQVTLSCSPISGHRSVSWYQQTPGQGLQFLFEYFSETQRNKGNFPGRFSGRQFSNSRSEMNVSTLELGDSALYLCASRLDNLGNTIYFGEGSWLTVV.

The CDR3 loop is CASSLLPNSHYGYTF. DNA for the CDR3: TGTGCCAGCAGCTTGTTACCAAACTCCCACTATGGCTACACCTTC. The chain combines TRBV5-4 with TRBJ1-2; D remains ambiguous. CDR1 is SGHNT and CDR2 is YYREEE in the germline V gene (reference sequence). V dropped 1 base and J dropped 3 bases, with 13 bases sitting between them. CDR3 size: 15 residues.

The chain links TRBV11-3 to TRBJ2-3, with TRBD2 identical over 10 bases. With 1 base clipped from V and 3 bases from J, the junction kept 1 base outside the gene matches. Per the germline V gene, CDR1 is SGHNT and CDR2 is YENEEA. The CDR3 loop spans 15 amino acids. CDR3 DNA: TGTGCCAGCAGCTTAGGGGGACTAGCGACAGATACGCAGTATTTT. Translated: CASSLGGLATDTQYF.

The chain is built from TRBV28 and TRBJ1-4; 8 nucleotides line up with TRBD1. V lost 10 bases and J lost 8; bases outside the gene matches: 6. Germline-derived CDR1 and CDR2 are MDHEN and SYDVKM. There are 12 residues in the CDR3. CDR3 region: CATTGGQEKLFF. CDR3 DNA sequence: TGTGCCACCACAGGGGGTCAGGAAAAACTGTTTTTT.

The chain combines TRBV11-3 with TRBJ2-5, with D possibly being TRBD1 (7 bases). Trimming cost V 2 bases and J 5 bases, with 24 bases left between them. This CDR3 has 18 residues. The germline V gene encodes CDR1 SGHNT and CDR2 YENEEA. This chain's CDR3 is CASSLTKTGMEGLETQYF. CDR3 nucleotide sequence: TGTGCCAGCAGCTTAACCAAGACAGGGATGGAGGGATTGGAGACCCAGTACTTC.

CDR3 sequence: CAWNGLAGFGEQFF. The CDR3 DNA is TGTGCCTGGAATGGACTAGCGGGATTCGGTGAGCAGTTCTTC. The gene calls are TRBV30 and TRBJ2-1, with TRBD2 matching 12 bases. CDR1 GTSNPN and CDR2 SVGIG come from the germline V gene (reference sequence). The CDR3 consists of 14 residues. With 4 bases clipped from V and 9 bases from J, the junction kept 7 bases outside the gene matches.

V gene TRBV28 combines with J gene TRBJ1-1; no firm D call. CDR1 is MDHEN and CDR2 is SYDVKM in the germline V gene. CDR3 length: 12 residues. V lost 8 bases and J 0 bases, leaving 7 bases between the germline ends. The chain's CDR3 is CASRELNTEAFF. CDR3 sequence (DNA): TGTGCCAGCCGGGAATTGAACACTGAAGCTTTCTTT.

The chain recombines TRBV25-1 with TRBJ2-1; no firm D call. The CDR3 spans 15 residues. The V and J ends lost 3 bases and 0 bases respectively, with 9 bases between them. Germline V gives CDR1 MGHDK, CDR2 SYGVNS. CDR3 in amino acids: CASSDLVSSYNEQFF. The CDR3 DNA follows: TGTGCCAGCAGTGACCTGGTGAGCTCCTACAATGAGCAGTTCTTC.

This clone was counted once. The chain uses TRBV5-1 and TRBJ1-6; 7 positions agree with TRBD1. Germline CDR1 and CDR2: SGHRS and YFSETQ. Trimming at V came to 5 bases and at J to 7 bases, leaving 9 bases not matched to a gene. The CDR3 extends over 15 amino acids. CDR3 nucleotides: TGCGCCAGCAGGGCAGGGGGGCTTCTCAATTCACCCCTCCACTTT. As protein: CASRAGGLLNSPLHF.

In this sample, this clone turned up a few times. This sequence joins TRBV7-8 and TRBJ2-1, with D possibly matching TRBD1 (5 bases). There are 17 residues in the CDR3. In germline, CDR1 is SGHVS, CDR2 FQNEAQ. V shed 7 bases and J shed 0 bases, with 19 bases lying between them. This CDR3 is CASTQGGFSSSYNEQFF. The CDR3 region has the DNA TGTGCCAGCACCCAGGGTGGGTTCTCGAGCTCCTACAATGAGCAGTTCTTC.

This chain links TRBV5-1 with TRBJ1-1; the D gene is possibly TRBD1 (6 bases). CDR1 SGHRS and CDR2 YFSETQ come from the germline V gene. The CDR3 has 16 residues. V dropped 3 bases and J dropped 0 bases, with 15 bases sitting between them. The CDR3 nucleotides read TGCGCCAGCAGCTGGAGAGAAGGACAGATGAACACTGAAGCTTTCTTT. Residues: CASSWREGQMNTEAFF.

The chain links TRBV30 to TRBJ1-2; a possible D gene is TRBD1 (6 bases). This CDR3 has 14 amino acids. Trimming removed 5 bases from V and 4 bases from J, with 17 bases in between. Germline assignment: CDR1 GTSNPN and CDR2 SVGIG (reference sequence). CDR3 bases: TGTGCCTGGGAACTACAGGGCCTCCTCTATGGCTACACCTTC. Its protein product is CAWELQGLLYGYTF.

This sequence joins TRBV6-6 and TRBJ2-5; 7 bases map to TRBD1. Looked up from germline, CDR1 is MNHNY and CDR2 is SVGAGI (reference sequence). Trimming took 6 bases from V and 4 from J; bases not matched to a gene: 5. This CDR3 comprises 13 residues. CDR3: CASSTTGSETQYF. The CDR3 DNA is TGTGCCAGCAGCACGACAGGGTCAGAGACCCAGTACTTC.

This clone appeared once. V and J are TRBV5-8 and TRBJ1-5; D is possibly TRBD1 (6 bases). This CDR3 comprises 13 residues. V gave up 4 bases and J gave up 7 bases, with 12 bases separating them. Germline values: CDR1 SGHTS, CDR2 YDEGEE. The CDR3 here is CASSPGVWQPQHF. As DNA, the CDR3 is TGTGCCAGCAGCCCAGGGGTTTGGCAGCCCCAGCATTTT.